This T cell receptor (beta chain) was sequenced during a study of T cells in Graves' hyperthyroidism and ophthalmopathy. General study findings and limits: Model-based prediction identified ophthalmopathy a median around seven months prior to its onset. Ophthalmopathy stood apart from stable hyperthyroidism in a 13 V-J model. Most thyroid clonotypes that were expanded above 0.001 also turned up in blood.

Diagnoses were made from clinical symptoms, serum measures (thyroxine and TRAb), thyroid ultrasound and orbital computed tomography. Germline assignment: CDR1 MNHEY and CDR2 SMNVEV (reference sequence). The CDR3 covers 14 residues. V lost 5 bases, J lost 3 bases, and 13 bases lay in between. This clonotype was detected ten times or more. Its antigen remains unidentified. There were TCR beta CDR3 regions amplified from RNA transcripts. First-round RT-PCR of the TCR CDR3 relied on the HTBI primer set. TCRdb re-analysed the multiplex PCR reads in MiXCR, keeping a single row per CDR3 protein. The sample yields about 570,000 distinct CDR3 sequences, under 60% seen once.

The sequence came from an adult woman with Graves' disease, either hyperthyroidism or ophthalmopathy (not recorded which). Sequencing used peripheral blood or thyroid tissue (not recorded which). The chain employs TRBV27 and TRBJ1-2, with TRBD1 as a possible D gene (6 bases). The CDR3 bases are TGTGCCAGCAGTCGTCTCGGGACACACTATGGCTACACCTTC. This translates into CASSRLGTHYGYTF.